This T cell receptor beta chain was recovered during a study of CD8+ T cells in alopecia areata. Treatment here: oral pan-JAK inhibitor, 5-10 mg twice daily. In alopecia areata patients, both lesional scalp punch biopsies and peripheral blood were collected. Reverse transcribed after extraction, RNA yielded cDNA as the sequencing template. Here immunoSEQ multiplex PCR was the method, and the copy in TCRdb shows in-frame clones only, minus some. The sample has about 200,000 clones, approximately 67% seen once. Germline V gene data show CDR1 as MNHNS and CDR2 as SASEGT. This CDR3 has 13 amino acids. The ends were cut back, 7 bases at V and 1 base at J, with 10 bases in the middle. With respect to this clone: Its target is not known.

Overall study results and limits: Scalp clonality and expanded CD8+ clones among the top 100 fell significantly with tofacitinib. Relative to mice, TCR sharing across patients was less clear, a difference possibly HLA-related. Clonality exceeded that of normal scalp in lesional scalp, most notably in alopecia totalis/universalis.

The receptor's source is a human donor with alopecia areata. The source material was CD4+ T cells sorted from blood, sampled around week 50, from a patient treated with tofacitinib. The J gene is TRBJ2-5, the V gene TRBV6-1, with D tentatively TRBD1 (6 bases). The CDR3 region is CASNRDPQETQYF. DNA for the CDR3: TGTGCCAGCAACAGGGACCCCCAAGAGACCCAGTACTTC.